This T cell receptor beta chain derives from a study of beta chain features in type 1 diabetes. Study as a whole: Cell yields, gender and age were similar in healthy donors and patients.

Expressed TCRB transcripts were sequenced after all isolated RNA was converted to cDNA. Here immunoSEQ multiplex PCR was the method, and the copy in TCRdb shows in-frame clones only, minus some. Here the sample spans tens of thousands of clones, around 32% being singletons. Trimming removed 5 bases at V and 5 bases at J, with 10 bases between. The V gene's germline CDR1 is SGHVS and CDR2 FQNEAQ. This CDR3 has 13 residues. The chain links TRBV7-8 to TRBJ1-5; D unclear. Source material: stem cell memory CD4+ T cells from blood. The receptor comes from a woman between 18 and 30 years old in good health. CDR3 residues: CASSHSRDQPQHF. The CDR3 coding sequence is TGTGCCAGCAGCCACTCGCGCGATCAGCCCCAGCATTTT.